This T cell receptor (beta chain) stems from a study of shared clonotypes between healthy human individuals. On the study more broadly: Each donor's CD8 memory used one plate, CD8 naive two, each CD4 subset three. Whole-study findings and limits: Clonotypes which were not shared had lower generation probabilities than clonotypes that all four donors shared.

Under the authors' procedure: With immunoSEQ giving junction-only sequences and no quality scores, filtering differed. Measured with immunoSEQ multiplex PCR; TCRdb has only the in-frame clones, and not every one. Clone size and V and J calls were adopted from that table, with D and trimming inferred from the DNA. The profile covers more than 2 million clones, with 85% to 95% appearing a single time and roughly 0.13% taken by the ten largest. The CDR3 is 14 amino acids. V was cut by 4 bases and J by 1 base, with 10 bases left in between. Per the germline V gene, CDR1 is LNHDA and CDR2 is SQIVND (reference sequence). As to this clone: What it binds is unknown.

It was into CD45RA+ naive and CD45RA-negative memory subsets that the CD4+ cells were split. The receptor was isolated from a man aged 18 to 35 in good health. V usage is TRBV19 and J usage is TRBJ1-2; D uncertain. Sequencing was done on a sample of naive CD4+ T cells sorted from blood. Subset of the sample: CD45RA+ positively selected. The CDR3 here is CASSTGIYNYGYTF. CDR3 DNA sequence: TGTGCCAGTAGTACCGGGATTTATAACTATGGCTACACCTTC.